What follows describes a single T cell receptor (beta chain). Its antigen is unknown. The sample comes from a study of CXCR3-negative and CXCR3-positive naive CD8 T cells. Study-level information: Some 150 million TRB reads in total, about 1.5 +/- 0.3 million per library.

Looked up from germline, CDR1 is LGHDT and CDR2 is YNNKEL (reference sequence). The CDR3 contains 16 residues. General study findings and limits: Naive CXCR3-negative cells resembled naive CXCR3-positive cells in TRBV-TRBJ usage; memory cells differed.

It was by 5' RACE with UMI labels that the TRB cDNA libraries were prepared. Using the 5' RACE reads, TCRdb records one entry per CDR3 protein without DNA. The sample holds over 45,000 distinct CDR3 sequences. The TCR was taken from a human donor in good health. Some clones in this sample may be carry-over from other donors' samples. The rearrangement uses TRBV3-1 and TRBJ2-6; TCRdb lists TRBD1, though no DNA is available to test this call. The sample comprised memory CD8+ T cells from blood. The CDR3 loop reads CASSGLTGSGANVLTF.